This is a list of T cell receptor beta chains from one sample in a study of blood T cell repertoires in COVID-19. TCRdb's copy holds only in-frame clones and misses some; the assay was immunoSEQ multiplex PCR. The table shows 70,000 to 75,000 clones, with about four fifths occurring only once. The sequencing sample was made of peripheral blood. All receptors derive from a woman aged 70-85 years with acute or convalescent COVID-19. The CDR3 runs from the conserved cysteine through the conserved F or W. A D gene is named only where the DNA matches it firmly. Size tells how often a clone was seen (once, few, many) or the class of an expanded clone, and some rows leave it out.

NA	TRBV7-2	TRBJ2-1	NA	TGTGCCAGCAGGGAACAGGGATTCGGTGAGCAGTTCTTC	CASREQGFGEQFF
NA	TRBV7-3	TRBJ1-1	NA	TGTGCCAGCAGCTTAAGGAACAGTAACACTGAAGCTTTCTTT	CASSLRNSNTEAFF
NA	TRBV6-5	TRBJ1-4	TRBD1	TGTGCCAGCAGTTCCCAGGGGGCAAGATTTGAAAAACTGTTTTTT	CASSSQGARFEKLFF
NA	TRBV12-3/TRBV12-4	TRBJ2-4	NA	TGTGCCAGCAGCCGGCTCGGAGGACAGTACTTC	CASSRLGGQYF
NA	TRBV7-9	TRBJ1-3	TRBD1	TGTGCCAGCAGCTCCCGGACAGGGCCAGGTGACACCATATATTTT	CASSSRTGPGDTIYF
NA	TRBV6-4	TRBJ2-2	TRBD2	TGTGGGCGGGGGTGGACGGGCCCTATTACTCCGAACACCGGGGAGCTGTTTTTT	CGRGWTGPITPNTGELFF
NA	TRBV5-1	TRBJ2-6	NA	TGCGCCAGCAGCTTGGGGGCAACCTCTGGGGCCAACGTCCTGACTTTC	CASSLGATSGANVLTF
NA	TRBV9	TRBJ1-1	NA	TGTGCCAGCAGCGTAGACGGGGACACTGAAGCTTTCTTT	CASSVDGDTEAFF
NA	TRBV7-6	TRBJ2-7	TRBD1	TGTGCCAGCAGCTTAGACGGGACAGGGGGGATCTACGAGCAGTACTTC	CASSLDGTGGIYEQYF
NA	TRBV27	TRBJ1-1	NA	TGTGCCAGCAGGTTTCGGACAGTGATGAACACTGAAGCTTTCTTT	CASRFRTVMNTEAFF
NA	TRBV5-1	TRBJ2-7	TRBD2	TGCGCCAGCAGCTCCATCAAAATCAGCGGGAGCTCCTACGAGCAGTACTTC	CASSSIKISGSSYEQYF
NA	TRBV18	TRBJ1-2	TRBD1	TGTGCCAGCTCACCTAACTGGGTGACAGGGGGCGAACATCGTGGCTACACCTTC	CASSPNWVTGGEHRGYTF
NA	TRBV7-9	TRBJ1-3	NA	TGTGCCAGCAGCCCTTCGAGCACCATATATTTT	CASSPSSTIYF
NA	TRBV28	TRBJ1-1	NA	TGTGCCACCATACGGATCTGGGCGAACACTGAAGCTTTCTTT	CATIRIWANTEAFF
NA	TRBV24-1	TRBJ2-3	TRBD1	TGTGCCACCAGCCGACAGGGAATAACAGATACGCAGTATTTT	CATSRQGITDTQYF
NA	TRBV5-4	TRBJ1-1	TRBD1	TGTGCCAGCAGCGGGGGGACAGGTGAGACTGAAGCTTTCTTT	CASSGGTGETEAFF
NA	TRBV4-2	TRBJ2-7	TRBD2	TGTGCCAGCAGCCCAGAGTCTAGCGGGAGTAGCTACGAGCAGTACTTC	CASSPESSGSSYEQYF
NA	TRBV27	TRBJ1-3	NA	TGTGCCAGCAGTCCTCGGACAAATTGGGGGGTCTCTGGAAACACCATATATTTT	CASSPRTNWGVSGNTIYF
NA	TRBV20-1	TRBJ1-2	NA	TGCAGTGCTAACTACTATGGCTACACCTTC	CSANYYGYTF
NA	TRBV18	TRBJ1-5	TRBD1	TGTGCCAGCTCACCACAAACAGGGGGTCAGCCCCAGCATTTT	CASSPQTGGQPQHF
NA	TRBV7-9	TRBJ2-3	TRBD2	TGTGCCAGCAGCCTCCCTAGCGGGAGGGCCATAGATACGCAGTATTTT	CASSLPSGRAIDTQYF
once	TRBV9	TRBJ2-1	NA	TGTGCCAGCAGCGTAGGAGGTAGCAACTACAATGAGCAGTTCTTC	CASSVGGSNYNEQFF
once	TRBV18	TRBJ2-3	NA	TGTGCCAGCTCACCACCCAACACAGATACGCAGTATTTT	CASSPPNTDTQYF
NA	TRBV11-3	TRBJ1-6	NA	TGTGCCAGCAGCTTAGATCCGGGATCACCCCTCCACTTT	CASSLDPGSPLHF
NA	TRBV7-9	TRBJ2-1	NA	TGTGCCAGCAGCTCGGACTACTTCTCCTACAATGAGCAGTTCTTC	CASSSDYFSYNEQFF
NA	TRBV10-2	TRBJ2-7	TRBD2	TGCGCCAGCAGTGTACTGGCGGGAGGCTCCCTGGACTACGAGCAGTACTTC	CASSVLAGGSLDYEQYF
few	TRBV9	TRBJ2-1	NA	TGTGCCAGCAGCGTAGCCCCCGGGACTCGTACCTACAATGAGCAGTTCTTC	CASSVAPGTRTYNEQFF
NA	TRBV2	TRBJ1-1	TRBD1	TGTGCCAGCGGGTTCAGACAGGGGGTCTGGAACACTGAAGCTTTCTTT	CASGFRQGVWNTEAFF
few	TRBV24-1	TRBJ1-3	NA	TGTGCCACCAGTGATGCCACAGGGACGGCAAACACCATATATTTT	CATSDATGTANTIYF
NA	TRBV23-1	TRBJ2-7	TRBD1	TGCGCCAGCAGTCAAACCTCGGACAGGGGGCCCTACGAGCAGTACTTC	CASSQTSDRGPYEQYF
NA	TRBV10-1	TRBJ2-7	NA	TGCGCCAGCATTCAGGGTAGGAGCTCCTACGAGCAGTACTTC	CASIQGRSSYEQYF
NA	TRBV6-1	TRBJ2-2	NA	TGTGCCAGCAGTGAATTCGAAGTTCAAAGGACTAACACCGGGGAGCTGTTTTTT	CASSEFEVQRTNTGELFF
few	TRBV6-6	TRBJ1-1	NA	TGTGCCGCTAGTAGAGACCTCCTAACTGAAGCTTTCTTT	CAASRDLLTEAFF
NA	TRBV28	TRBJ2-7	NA	TGTGCCAGCACACCACATGGGAGTGGGGACGAGCAGTACTTC	CASTPHGSGDEQYF
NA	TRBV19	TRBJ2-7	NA	TGTGCCAGTAGTACAATAGCGGTGGGGTCCTACGAGCAGTACTTC	CASSTIAVGSYEQYF